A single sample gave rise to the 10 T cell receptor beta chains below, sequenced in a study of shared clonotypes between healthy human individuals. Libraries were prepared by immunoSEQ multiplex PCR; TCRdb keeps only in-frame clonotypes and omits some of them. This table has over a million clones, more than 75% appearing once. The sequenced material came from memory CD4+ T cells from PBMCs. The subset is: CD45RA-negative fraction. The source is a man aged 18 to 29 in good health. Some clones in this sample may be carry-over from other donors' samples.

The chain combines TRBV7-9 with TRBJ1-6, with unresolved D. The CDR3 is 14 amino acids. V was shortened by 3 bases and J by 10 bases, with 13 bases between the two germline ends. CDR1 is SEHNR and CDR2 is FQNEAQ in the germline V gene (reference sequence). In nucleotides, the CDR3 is TGTGCCAGCAGCTTGCTTACGGTGCGGTCACCCCTCCACTTT. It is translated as CASSLLTVRSPLHF.

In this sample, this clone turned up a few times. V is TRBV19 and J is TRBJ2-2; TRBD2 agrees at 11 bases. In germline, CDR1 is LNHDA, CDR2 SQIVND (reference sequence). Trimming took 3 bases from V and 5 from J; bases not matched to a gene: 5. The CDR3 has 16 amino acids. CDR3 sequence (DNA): TGTGCCAGTAGTATGCTACTAGCGGGAGCAACCGGGGAGCTGTTTTTT. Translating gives CASSMLLAGATGELFF.

The chain's CDR3 is CASSLVPGGSGANVLTF. The CDR3 coding sequence is TGTGCCAGCAGCTTGGTTCCAGGGGGCTCTGGGGCCAACGTCCTGACTTTC. The J gene is TRBJ2-6, the V gene TRBV5-5; 7 nucleotides align to TRBD1. The germline CDR1 and CDR2 sequences are SGHKS and YYEKEE (reference sequence). The V and J ends lost 0 bases and 0 bases, in that order; junction bases with no gene match: 3. The CDR3 contains 17 residues.

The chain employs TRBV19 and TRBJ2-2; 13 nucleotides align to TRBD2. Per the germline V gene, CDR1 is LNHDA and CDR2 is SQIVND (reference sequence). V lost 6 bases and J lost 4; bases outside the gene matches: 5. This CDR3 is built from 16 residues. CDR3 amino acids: CASSSGLAGRTGELFF. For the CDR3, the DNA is TGTGCCAGTAGCTCGGGACTAGCGGGACGCACCGGGGAGCTGTTTTTT.

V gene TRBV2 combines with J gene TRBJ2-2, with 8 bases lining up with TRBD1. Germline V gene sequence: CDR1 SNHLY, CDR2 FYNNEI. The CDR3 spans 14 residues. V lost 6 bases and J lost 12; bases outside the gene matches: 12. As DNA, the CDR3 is TGTGCCAGCAGGGACAGGGCACTCCTTTCCCAGCTGTTTTTT. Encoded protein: CASRDRALLSQLFF.

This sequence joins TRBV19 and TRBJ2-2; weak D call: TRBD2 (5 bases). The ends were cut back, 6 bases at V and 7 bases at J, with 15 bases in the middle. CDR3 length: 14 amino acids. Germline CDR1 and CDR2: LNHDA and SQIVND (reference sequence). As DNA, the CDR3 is TGTGCCAGTAGCCCTATCGGACTTAACGGGGAGCTGTTTTTT. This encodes CASSPIGLNGELFF.

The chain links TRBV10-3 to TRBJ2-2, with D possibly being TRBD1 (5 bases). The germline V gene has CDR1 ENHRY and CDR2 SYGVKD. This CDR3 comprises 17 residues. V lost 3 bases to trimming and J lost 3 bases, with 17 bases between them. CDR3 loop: CAISDQTEPPYTGELFF. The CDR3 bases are TGTGCCATCAGTGATCAGACAGAACCCCCCTACACCGGGGAGCTGTTTTTT.

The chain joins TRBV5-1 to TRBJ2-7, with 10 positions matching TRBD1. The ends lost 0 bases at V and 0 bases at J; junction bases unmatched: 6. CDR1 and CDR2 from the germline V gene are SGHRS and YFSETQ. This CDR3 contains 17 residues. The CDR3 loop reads CASSLGWTGGASYEQYF. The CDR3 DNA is TGCGCCAGCAGCTTGGGGTGGACAGGGGGTGCCTCCTACGAGCAGTACTTC.

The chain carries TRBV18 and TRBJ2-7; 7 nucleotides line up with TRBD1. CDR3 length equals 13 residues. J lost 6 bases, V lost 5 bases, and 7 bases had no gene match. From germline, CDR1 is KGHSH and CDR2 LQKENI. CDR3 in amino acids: CASSVTGFSEQYF. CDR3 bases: TGTGCCAGCTCAGTGACAGGGTTTAGCGAGCAGTACTTC.

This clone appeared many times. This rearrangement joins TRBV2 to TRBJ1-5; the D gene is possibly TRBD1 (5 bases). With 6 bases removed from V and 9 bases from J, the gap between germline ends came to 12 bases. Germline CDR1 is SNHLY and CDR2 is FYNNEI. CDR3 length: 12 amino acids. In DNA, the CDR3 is TGTGCCAGCAGGGGGCCAAGGGGGCCCCAGCATTTT. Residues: CASRGPRGPQHF. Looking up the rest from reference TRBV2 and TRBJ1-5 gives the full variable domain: EPEVTQTPSHQVTQMGQEVILRCVPISNHLYFYWYRQILGQKVEFLVSFYNNEISEKSEIFDDQFSVERPDGSNFTLKIRSTKLEDSAMYFCASRGPRGPQHFGDGTRLSIL.